The following is a TCR beta chain sequence with its context. Donation came from healthy HIV-negative adults that had no recent acute infections or vaccinations. This entry comes from a study of shared clonotypes between healthy human individuals. At a deep level, the assay was run. Using immunoSEQ multiplex PCR, the repertoire was profiled, and TCRdb retains in-frame clones only, with some absent. The data show roughly 700,000 clones, roughly 88% seen once. This CDR3 region has 13 residues. Deletions cut 7 bases from V and 4 bases from J, with 17 bases between. The germline gives CDR1 SQVTM, CDR2 ANQGSEA.

Sequencing was done on a sample of memory CD8+ T cells from PBMCs. Subset described: CD45RO+ cells pooled with CCR7-negative TemRA cells. The sequence derives from a man aged 18 to 30 in good health. Some clones in this sample may be carry-over from other donors' samples. V usage is TRBV29-1 and J usage is TRBJ2-7; D is perhaps TRBD1 (6 bases). The CDR3 protein is CSASVGGWYEQYF. CDR3 nucleotide sequence: TGCAGCGCCTCAGTTGGGGGCTGGTACGAGCAGTACTTC.